This entry concerns a single T cell receptor beta chain. Antigen specificity is unknown. This CDR3 has 18 residues. CDR1 is MDHEN, CDR2 SYDVKM, per germline. Losses at the gene ends were 5 bases for V and 0 bases for J; bases not matched to a gene: 12. This sample stems from a study of shared clonotypes between healthy human individuals. Whole-study context: Participating donors consisted of a couple of women and a few men aged 18 to 49. Study-wide results and limits: Clonotype sharing levels among donors were expected to vary with sequencing depth. In having few donors, the study represented limited genetic and exposure-history diversity.

Original data processing: Because ImmunoSEQ provided only junction sequences with no quality scores, the filtering differed. Here immunoSEQ multiplex PCR was the method, and the copy in TCRdb shows in-frame clones only, minus some. The V and J calls and clone size were taken over from that table, and D and trimming were inferred from the DNA. The sample gives about 470,000 clones, 75% to 85% of which show up once; less than 15% is in the top ten. This chain connects TRBV28 to TRBJ1-5; TRBD1 matches 8 bases. Sequenced: PBMCs. The sequence came from a woman aged 40 to 49 in good health. Some clones in this sample may be carry-over from other donors' samples. The CDR3 DNA sequence: TGTGCCAGCAGTCAGTCCGGGACAGGAGATTATAGCAATCAGCCCCAGCATTTT. Translated, it gives CASSQSGTGDYSNQPQHF.